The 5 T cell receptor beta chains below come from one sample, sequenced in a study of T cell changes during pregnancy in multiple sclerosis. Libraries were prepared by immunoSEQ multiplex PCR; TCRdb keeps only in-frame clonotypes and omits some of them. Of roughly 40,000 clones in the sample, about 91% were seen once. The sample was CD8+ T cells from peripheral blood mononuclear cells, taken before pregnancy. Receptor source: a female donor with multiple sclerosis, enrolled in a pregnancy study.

The CDR3 spells CAGRGGATTGELFF. The CDR3 DNA sequence: TGTGCGGGCCGGGGGGGAGCCACAACCGGGGAGCTGTTTTTT. The chain recombines TRBV28 with TRBJ2-2; TRBD2 agrees at 8 bases. Germline CDR1 MDHEN, CDR2 SYDVKM. The CDR3 totals 14 residues. Full variable domain (rest looked up from reference TRBV28 and TRBJ2-2): DVKVTQSSRYLVKRTGEKVFLECVQDMDHENMFWYRQDPGLGLRLIYFSYDVKMKEKGDIPEGYSVSREKKERFSLILESASTNQTSMYLCAGRGGATTGELFFGEGSRLTVL.

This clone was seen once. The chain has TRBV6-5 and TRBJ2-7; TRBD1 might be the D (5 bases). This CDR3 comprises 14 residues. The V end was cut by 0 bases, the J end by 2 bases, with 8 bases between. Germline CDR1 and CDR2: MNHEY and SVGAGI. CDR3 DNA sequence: TGTGCCAGCAGTTACTCATCAGGGCCCTACGAGCAGTACTTC. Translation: CASSYSSGPYEQYF.

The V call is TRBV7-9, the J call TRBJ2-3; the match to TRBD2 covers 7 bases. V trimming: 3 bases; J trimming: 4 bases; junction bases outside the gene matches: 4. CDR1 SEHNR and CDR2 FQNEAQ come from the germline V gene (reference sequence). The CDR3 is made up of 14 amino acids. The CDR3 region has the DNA TGTGCCAGCAGCTTCACGACTAGCCCAGATACGCAGTATTTT. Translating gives CASSFTTSPDTQYF.

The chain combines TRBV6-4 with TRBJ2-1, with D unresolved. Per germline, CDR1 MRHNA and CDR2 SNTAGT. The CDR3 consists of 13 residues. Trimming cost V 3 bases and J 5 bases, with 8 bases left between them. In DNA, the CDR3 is TGTGCCAGCAGTGATCAGATGAACAATGAGCAGTTCTTC. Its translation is CASSDQMNNEQFF.

The CDR3 here is CASTGLAVGDEQYF. CDR3 DNA sequence: TGTGCCAGCACGGGGCTAGCGGTGGGAGACGAGCAGTACTTC. The gene calls are TRBV7-2 and TRBJ2-7, with 7 bases matching TRBD2. CDR3 length: 14 residues. Germline CDR1 SGHTA, CDR2 FQGNSA. Trimming at V came to 7 bases and at J to 5 bases, leaving 11 bases not matched to a gene.